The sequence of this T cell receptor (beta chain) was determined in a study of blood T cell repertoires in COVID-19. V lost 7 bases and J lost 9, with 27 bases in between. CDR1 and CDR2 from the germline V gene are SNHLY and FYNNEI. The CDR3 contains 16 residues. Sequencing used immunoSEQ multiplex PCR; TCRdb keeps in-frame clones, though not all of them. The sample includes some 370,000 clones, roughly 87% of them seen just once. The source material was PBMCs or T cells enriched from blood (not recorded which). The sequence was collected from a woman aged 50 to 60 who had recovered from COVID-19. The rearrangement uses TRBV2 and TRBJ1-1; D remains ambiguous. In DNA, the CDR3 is TGTGCCAGCACCAGTAACCCCCAACCTTTAATGGTCAAAGCTTTCTTT. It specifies CASTSNPQPLMVKAFF.